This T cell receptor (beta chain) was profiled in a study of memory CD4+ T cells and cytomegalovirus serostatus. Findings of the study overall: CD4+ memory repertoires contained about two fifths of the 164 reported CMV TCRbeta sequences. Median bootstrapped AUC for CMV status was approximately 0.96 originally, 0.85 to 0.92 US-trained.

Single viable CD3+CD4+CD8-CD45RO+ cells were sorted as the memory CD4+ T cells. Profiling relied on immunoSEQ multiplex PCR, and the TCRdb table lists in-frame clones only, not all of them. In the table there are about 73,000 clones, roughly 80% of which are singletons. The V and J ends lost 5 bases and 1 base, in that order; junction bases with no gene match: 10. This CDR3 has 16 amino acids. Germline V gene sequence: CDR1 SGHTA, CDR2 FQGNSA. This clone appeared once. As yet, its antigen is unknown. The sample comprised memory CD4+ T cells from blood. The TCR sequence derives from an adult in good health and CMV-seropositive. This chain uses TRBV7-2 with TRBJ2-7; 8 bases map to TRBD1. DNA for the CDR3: TGTGCCAGCAGCGTCACTCCCGGGACAGGATCCTACGAGCAGTACGTC. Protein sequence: CASSVTPGTGSYEQYV.